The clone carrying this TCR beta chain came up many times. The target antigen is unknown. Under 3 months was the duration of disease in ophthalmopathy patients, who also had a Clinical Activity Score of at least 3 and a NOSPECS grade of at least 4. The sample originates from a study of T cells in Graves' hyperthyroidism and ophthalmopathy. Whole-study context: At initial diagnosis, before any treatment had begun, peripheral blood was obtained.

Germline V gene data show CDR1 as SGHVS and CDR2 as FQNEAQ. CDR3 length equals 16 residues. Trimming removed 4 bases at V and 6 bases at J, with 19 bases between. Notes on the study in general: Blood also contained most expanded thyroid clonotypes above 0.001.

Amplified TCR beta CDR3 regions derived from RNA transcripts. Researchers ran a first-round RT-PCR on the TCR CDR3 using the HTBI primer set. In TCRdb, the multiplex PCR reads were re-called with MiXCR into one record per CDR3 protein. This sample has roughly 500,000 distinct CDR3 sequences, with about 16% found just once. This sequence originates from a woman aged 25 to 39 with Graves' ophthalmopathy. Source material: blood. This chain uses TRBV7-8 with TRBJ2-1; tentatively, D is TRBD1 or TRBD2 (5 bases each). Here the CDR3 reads CASSSGPGRTRNEQFF. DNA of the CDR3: TGTGCCAGCAGCTCGGGACCGGGACGGACCCGCAATGAGCAGTTCTTC.